This TCR beta chain originates from a study of T cells in Graves' hyperthyroidism and ophthalmopathy. Graves' hyperthyroidism qualified as stable when ophthalmopathy did not progress within 18 months. This clonotype came up many times. The germline CDR1 and CDR2 sequences are SGHAT and FQNNGV. V was cut by 6 bases and J by 7 bases, with 12 bases left in between. The CDR3 is 12 amino acids. Amplified regions were TCR beta CDR3 sequences from RNA transcripts. An initial round of RT-PCR targeting the TCR CDR3 relied on the HTBI primer set. Each CDR3 protein is one row after TCRdb ran MiXCR on the multiplex PCR reads. The table has just under 750,000 distinct CDR3 sequences, 30% to 40% seen once.

The V gene is TRBV11-2, the J gene TRBJ1-2; D is ambiguous. Sequencing was carried out using blood. This clonotype was sampled from a woman in her thirties or forties with Graves' hyperthyroidism. CDR3: CASSTAGFGYTF. Written as DNA, the CDR3 is TGTGCCAGCAGTACGGCGGGATTTGGCTACACCTTC. The full variable domain, in which reference TRBV11-2 and TRBJ1-2 provide the parts outside the CDR3, is EAGVAQSPRYKIIEKRQSVAFWCNPISGHATLYWYQQILGQGPKLLIQFQNNGVVDDSQLPKDRFSAERLKGVDSTLKIQPAKLEDSAVYLCASSTAGFGYTFGSGTRLTVV.